This TCR beta chain was profiled in a study of shared clonotypes between healthy human individuals (dated by TCRdb to 2018 to 2020). Turning to the overall study: The cohort included a few men and two women between 18 and 49 years of age. Per donor, three plates each were used for CD4 naive and CD4 memory, two for CD8 naive, and one for CD8 memory. To estimate repertoire size and how much clonotypes are shared between individuals, the study performed deep sequencing of blood TCR repertoires from five healthy adults. Libraries were prepared and TCR repertoires were sequenced by different laboratories using diverse techniques, in order to increase sequencing depth and limit assay-specific biases. Between about 0.8 and 9 billion PBMCs per donor were obtained by leukapheresis.

CD8 naive samples were CD45RO-negative cells positively selected for CCR7, giving a CD45RA+CCR7+ population that excluded TemRA cells. The donors were healthy, HIV-negative adults who had no recently reported acute infections or vaccinations. Only Caucasian adults living in Nashville, Tennessee, USA were represented among the donors. Blood was collected by leukapheresis, and PBMCs were isolated by Ficoll-Histopaque density gradient centrifugation and then cryopreserved in liquid nitrogen vapor phase. Purity and quantity of every magnetically sorted T cell population were checked by analytical flow cytometry. Each sorted fraction had its genomic DNA isolated and then quantified by UV absorbance on a Nanodrop 2000c. Sequences WNHNN (CDR1) and SYGVQD (CDR2) are obtained from the germline V gene (reference sequence). Trimming at the junction amounts to 4 bases on V and 4 bases on J, and the germline ends lie 10 bases apart. Spanning cysteine to phenylalanine, the CDR3 consists of 13 amino acids. Here the CDR3 DNA is all that survives: 39 bases in frame from base 1.

Using the deep immunoSEQ assay, multiplex PCR amplified TCR CDR3 regions from genomic DNA. Genomic DNA extracted from each cell subset was distributed evenly over all wells of several immunoSEQ 96-well plates, and each plate served as one replicate. For sorted subsets, roughly 200 ng genomic DNA, equal to 25,000 to 35,000 T cell genomes, was loaded into each replicate PCR. Purified libraries were quantified with a Qubit 3.0 fluorometer, sized on a Bioanalyzer 2100, and re-quantified with the KAPA Library Quantification kit. Every immunoSEQ 96-well plate was sequenced on a separate single-read 150-cycle Illumina NextSeq 550 flow cell. In the paper's pipeline: Because the immunoSEQ output included only junctional sequences and no quality scores, the filtering could not be the same as the filtering used for full-length reads. Sequences were annotated with PyIR, a Python wrapper for IgBLAST v1.9, and V/J genes and CDR3 were assigned using IMGT germline references. Reads were removed for weak V/J assignments (E-value above 1e-6), missing CDR3, stop codons, out-of-frame junctions, or ambiguous translated residues. V3J clonotypes were defined as sequences sharing an identical inferred V gene, J gene, and CDR3 amino acid sequence. The percentage overlap between two repertoires was calculated by dividing the number of shared unique clonotypes by the size of the smaller repertoire. Three approaches were used to assess repertoire richness: RTK rarefaction, the Chao1 estimator, and Recon v2.1 estimates of unobserved clonotypes. OLGA was used to compute generation probabilities for all TCRbeta clonotypes that the gDNA method yielded from four donors. TCRdb carries this immuneACCESS record with in-frame sequences only. Its versions omit some clonotypes, under half of them owing to an unresolved V gene in the studies checked, with the rest unexplained. D and trimming come from the DNA, and the V and J calls and clone size come from that table. Within this sample are around 620,000 clones, with 85% to 95% of them counted one time only. The ten largest make up approximately 0.11% of the sample.

Comment on this clone: What this receptor recognizes is not known. No much larger clone is present one base from it, and per-base qualities are unavailable.

Broader findings and caveats from the paper: Naive subsets generally had larger estimated clonotype richness than memory subsets did. Based on pairwise subsampling, the degree of clonotype sharing among donors was expected to be affected by sequencing depth. Even with the large sequencing depth, rarefaction of the sorted-subset datasets indicated that sequencing was incomplete. Sampling was limited to blood, and TCR repertoires in tissue likely differ from TCR repertoires in blood. Across a handful of donors, approximately 5% of naive CD4, more than 3% of naive CD8, about 2.3% of memory CD4, and approximately 0.42% of memory CD8 clonotypes were shared. The small number of donors limited the genetic and exposure-history diversity represented. Clonotypes shared by all four sorted-subset donors showed higher generation probabilities than non-shared clonotypes.

The clonotype originates from a woman in her twenties or thirties in good health. The chain was built from TRBV10-1 and TRBJ1-2; TRBD1 is possibly the D segment (6 matching bases). The specimen was naive CD8+ T cells sorted from blood. What this sample's cell subset or site label stands for: CD45RA+CCR7+. The nucleotide sequence reads as follows: TGCGCCAGCAGTGTAGGGACAAGCTATGGCTACACCTTC. This gives the protein CASSVGTSYGYTF.